Each of the 28 T cell receptor beta chains below was sequenced from the same sample in a study of early T cells in non-severe SARS-CoV-2 infection (dated by TCRdb to about 2021). The library was built by means of 5' RACE. The sequencer listed for this sample is NextSeq 500. Starting from the raw public reads, TCRdb applied fastp trimming at Q25, assembled clones with MiXCR and retained in-frame beta chains. Rows matching on CDR3 protein sequence are summarized as one entry with the most common DNA and genes. The sample includes over 80,000 distinct CDR3 sequences, with approximately 12% observed a single time. Of the sample, around 4.3% falls within the top ten clones. Sequenced here: whole blood, sampled at baseline. The receptor source for this set is an adult who was a healthcare worker with PCR-confirmed SARS-CoV-2 infection or an uninfected control (not recorded which).

The sample holds many counts of this clonotype. V and J are TRBV12-3 or TRBV12-4 and TRBJ1-6; 7 nucleotides match TRBD1. V was pared by 3 bases and J by 7 bases, with 3 bases of the junction left unmatched. There are 14 residues in the CDR3. The CDR3 DNA reads as TGTGCCAGCAGTTTGGGGACAGAGAATTCACCCCTCCACTTT. It is translated as CASSLGTENSPLHF.

This clonotype was counted between two and nine times. For the CDR3, the DNA is TGTGCTAGTGGTTTGTGGCTAACCAATGAGCAGTTCTTC. This codes for CASGLWLTNEQFF. The V call is TRBV12-5, the J call TRBJ2-1; no reliable D call. This CDR3 contains 13 residues. Germline V gene data show CDR1 as LGHNT and CDR2 as FRNRAP. Trimming took 2 bases from V and 6 from J, leaving 8 bases between them.

This clonotype was picked up many times. The chain combines TRBV7-9 with TRBJ2-3; D call uncertain. CDR3 length: 15 residues. Trimming took off 2 bases at V and 0 bases at J, with 9 bases between the two ends. Germline V gene sequence: CDR1 SEHNR, CDR2 FQNEAQ (reference sequence). CDR3 sequence reads: CASSLWAASTDTQYF. DNA of the CDR3: TGTGCCAGCAGCTTATGGGCGGCTAGCACAGATACGCAGTATTTT.

This clonotype has ten or more counts. The rearrangement joins TRBV6-5 to TRBJ2-7; D remains ambiguous. Germline lookup yields CDR1 MNHEY and CDR2 SVGAGI. This CDR3 comprises 11 residues. The germline V and J ends were trimmed by 3 bases and 7 bases, with 7 bases remaining between them. CDR3 coding DNA: TGTGCCAGCAGTTATTTTGAGGAGCAGTACTTC. It codes for CASSYFEEQYF.

The CDR3 reads CASSLAPPATGNTEAFF. The CDR3 nucleotides are TGCGCCAGCAGCTTGGCCCCCCCCGCGACGGGGAACACTGAAGCTTTCTTT. This chain joins TRBV5-1 and TRBJ1-1; D unclear. CDR1 is SGHRS and CDR2 is YFSETQ in the germline V gene. Trimming cost V 0 bases and J 1 base, with 16 bases left between them. CDR3 length: 17 residues. Full variable domain (missing parts from reference TRBV5-1 and TRBJ1-1): KAGVTQTPRYLIKTRGQQVTLSCSPISGHRSVSWYQQTPGQGLQFLFEYFSETQRNKGNFPGRFSGRQFSNSRSEMNVSTLELGDSALYLCASSLAPPATGNTEAFFGQGTRLTVV.

This clonotype has ten or more counts. V is TRBV20-1 and J is TRBJ2-1; TRBD2 aligns across 9 bases. Trimming cost V 3 bases and J 16 bases; bases outside gene matches: 7. The CDR3 spans 11 residues. Germline-derived CDR1 and CDR2 are DFQATT and SNEGSKA (reference sequence). CDR3 DNA: TGCAGTGCTAGCAGGGGCGGGAGGGGATTCTTC. This encodes CSASRGGRGFF.

The V and J genes are TRBV5-6 and TRBJ2-5, with D possibly being TRBD1 or TRBD2 (5 bases each). CDR1 SGHDT and CDR2 YYEEEE come from the germline V gene. Trimming took off 2 bases at V and 3 bases at J, with 8 bases between the two ends. The CDR3 has 13 residues. The CDR3 nucleotides read TGTGCCAGCAGCTTCGGGGCTAAAGAGACCCAGTACTTC. The encoded protein is CASSFGAKETQYF.

The chain recombines TRBV5-1 with TRBJ2-1; 11 bases fit TRBD2. The CDR3 has 15 residues. The V and J ends lost 2 bases and 7 bases, in that order; junction bases with no gene match: 5. Germline CDR1 is SGHRS and CDR2 is YFSETQ. The DNA of the CDR3 is TGCGCCAGCAGCTTCGGGACTAGCGGCAGTAATGAGCAGTTCTTC. Its protein product is CASSFGTSGSNEQFF.

This chain connects TRBV18 to TRBJ2-7, with TRBD1 as a possible D gene (6 bases). The CDR3 length is 14 residues. CDR1 is KGHSH and CDR2 is LQKENI in the germline V gene. V lost 3 bases and J 4 bases, leaving 13 bases between the germline ends. For the CDR3, the DNA is TGTGCCAGCTCACCGGACTCCAGGGGTTACGAGCAGTACTTC. Residues: CASSPDSRGYEQYF.

This clonotype was observed at least ten times. The chain has TRBV4-1 and TRBJ1-5; D remains unclear. The germline V gene has CDR1 MGHRA and CDR2 YSYEKL. The CDR3 extends over 18 amino acids. The V end lost 4 bases, the J end lost 1 base, and 20 bases lay between the germline ends. CDR3 in amino acids: CASSPEPDTVGSNQPQHF. DNA of the CDR3: TGCGCCAGCAGCCCGGAACCCGACACGGTGGGGAGCAATCAGCCCCAGCATTTT.

This clonotype showed up just a few times. The rearrangement links TRBV19 to TRBJ2-7; D not resolved. The CDR3 is 14 residues long. Germline V gives CDR1 LNHDA, CDR2 SQIVND (reference sequence). Trimming cost V 5 bases and J 0 bases, with 11 bases left between them. CDR3 DNA sequence: TGTGCCAGTAGTCGGTTCAGTGTCTCCTACGAGCAGTACTTC. Its translation is CASSRFSVSYEQYF.

V gene TRBV7-2 combines with J gene TRBJ2-3; weak D call: TRBD1 (5 bases). Germline V gives CDR1 SGHTA, CDR2 FQGNSA. V shed 5 bases and J shed 2 bases, with 14 bases lying between them. The CDR3 loop spans 15 amino acids. In DNA form, the CDR3 reads TGTGCCAGCAGCCGGTTCAGGGTTTCCACAGATACGCAGTATTTT. The encoded protein is CASSRFRVSTDTQYF.

This clonotype was counted between two and nine times. The CDR3 protein is CASSLSNYEQYF. CDR3 in DNA: TGTGCCAGCAGTTTATCGAACTACGAGCAGTACTTC. V is TRBV12-3 or TRBV12-4 and J is TRBJ2-7; no reliable D call. Trimming left V 2 bases short and J 3 bases short, with 5 bases between. The CDR3 length is 12 residues.

This clonotype occurred a few times. The chain combines TRBV5-1 with TRBJ1-1; a possible D gene is TRBD1 (5 bases). Per germline, CDR1 SGHRS and CDR2 YFSETQ. The CDR3 sequence is 14 residues long. V shed 3 bases and J shed 0 bases, with 9 bases lying between them. CDR3 sequence: CASSSGLMNTEAFF. CDR3 coding DNA: TGCGCCAGCAGCTCGGGGCTAATGAACACTGAAGCTTTCTTT. Together with reference TRBV5-1 and TRBJ1-1, the CDR3 gives the full variable domain: KAGVTQTPRYLIKTRGQQVTLSCSPISGHRSVSWYQQTPGQGLQFLFEYFSETQRNKGNFPGRFSGRQFSNSRSEMNVSTLELGDSALYLCASSSGLMNTEAFFGQGTRLTVV.

This clonotype occurred many times. The rearrangement links TRBV9 to TRBJ2-1; 7 positions agree with TRBD1. The junction had 9 bases not matched to a gene; V was cut back by 5 bases and J by 4 bases. CDR1 and CDR2 from the germline V gene are SGDLS and YYNGEE. The CDR3 totals 15 residues. CDR3 sequence (DNA): TGTGCCAGCAGTGGGGCTGACAGGGAGTACAATGAGCAGTTCTTC. Its protein product is CASSGADREYNEQFF.

This clonotype was seen repeatedly, ten times or more. The chain carries TRBV6-5 and TRBJ2-1, with TRBD2 matching over 14 bases. The CDR3 consists of 15 residues. V shed 6 bases, J shed 8 bases, and the junction held 6 bases outside the gene matches. Germline-derived CDR1 and CDR2 are MNHEY and SVGAGI. CDR3 sequence: CASRLGTSGRYEQFF. CDR3 bases: TGTGCCAGCAGACTCGGGACTAGCGGGAGATATGAGCAGTTCTTC.

V is TRBV11-2 and J is TRBJ2-7; 7 positions agree with TRBD1. CDR1 SGHAT and CDR2 FQNNGV come from the germline V gene. Trimming at V came to 1 base and at J to 5 bases, leaving 2 bases not matched to a gene. The CDR3 is 13 residues long. This chain's CDR3 is CASSLATGNEQYF. CDR3 sequence (DNA): TGTGCCAGCAGCTTAGCGACAGGGAACGAGCAGTACTTC. The variable domain in full, completed from reference TRBV11-2 and TRBJ2-7, reads EAGVAQSPRYKIIEKRQSVAFWCNPISGHATLYWYQQILGQGPKLLIQFQNNGVVDDSQLPKDRFSAERLKGVDSTLKIQPAKLEDSAVYLCASSLATGNEQYFGPGTRLTVT.

On this clonotype: A junction end diverges from the germline sequence, so it may reflect a read error. This chain links TRBV7-3 with TRBJ1-5; 8 bases are shared with TRBD1. This CDR3 contains 14 residues. Germline CDR1 and CDR2: SGHTA and FQGTGA. The DNA for the CDR3 is TGTGCCAGCAGCCCCTCAGGGGGCAATCAGCACCAGCATTTT. Its translation: CASSPSGGNQHQHF.

This clonotype was seen many times. The V gene is TRBV5-4, the J gene TRBJ1-1, with D perhaps matching TRBD1 (5 bases). Trimming left V 4 bases short and J 6 bases short, with 16 bases between. Germline CDR1 reads SGHNT; CDR2 reads YYREEE (reference sequence). The CDR3 sequence is 14 residues long. The CDR3 sequence: CASSTPGVIAEAFF. The CDR3 DNA reads as TGTGCCAGCAGCACTCCGGGGGTAATCGCTGAAGCTTTCTTT.

The chain carries TRBV7-9 and TRBJ1-5, with D possibly TRBD1 on 5 matching bases. In germline, CDR1 is SEHNR, CDR2 FQNEAQ (reference sequence). V lost 2 bases to trimming and J lost 3 bases, with 8 bases between them. The CDR3 covers 14 residues. CDR3 sequence reads: CASSLSGNNQPQHF. The DNA of the CDR3 is TGTGCCAGCAGCTTATCAGGGAACAATCAGCCCCAGCATTTT.

This sequence joins TRBV5-1 and TRBJ1-6; D unresolved. V was cut by 1 base and J by 0 bases, with 8 bases left in between. This CDR3 has 16 residues. The germline V gene encodes CDR1 SGHRS and CDR2 YFSETQ. CDR3 sequence (DNA): TGCGCCAGCAGCTTGAGCGGGAGCTCCTATAATTCACCCCTCCACTTT. This encodes CASSLSGSSYNSPLHF. The whole variable domain, filled in from reference TRBV5-1 and TRBJ1-6, reads KAGVTQTPRYLIKTRGQQVTLSCSPISGHRSVSWYQQTPGQGLQFLFEYFSETQRNKGNFPGRFSGRQFSNSRSEMNVSTLELGDSALYLCASSLSGSSYNSPLHFGNGTRLTVT.

The V and J genes are TRBV7-3 and TRBJ2-2, with TRBD2 identical over 14 bases. CDR1 is SGHTA and CDR2 is FQGTGA in the germline V gene. Trimming at V came to 3 bases and at J to 6 bases, leaving 0 bases not matched to a gene. CDR3 size: 15 residues. DNA of the CDR3: TGTGCCAGCAGCTTGGGACTAGCGGGAGCCGGGGAGCTGTTTTTT. This gives the protein CASSLGLAGAGELFF.

The chain is built from TRBV10-3 and TRBJ2-7; TRBD1 matches 7 bases. This CDR3 spans 15 amino acids. The junction had 14 bases not matched to a gene; V was cut back by 7 bases and J by 5 bases. Germline assignment: CDR1 ENHRY and CDR2 SYGVKD. The CDR3 DNA reads as TGTGCCATCACCCCGGGACAGAACCTAGGCCACGAGCAGTACTTC. Protein: CAITPGQNLGHEQYF.

This chain joins TRBV12-3 or TRBV12-4 and TRBJ1-5; TRBD1 agrees at 8 bases. The CDR3 totals 14 residues. Trimming removed 3 bases from V and 3 bases from J; junction bases left unmatched: 1. In nucleotides, the CDR3 is TGTGCCAGCAGTTTGACAGGGGACAATCAGCCCCAGCATTTT. This gives the protein CASSLTGDNQPQHF.

The chain employs TRBV6-2 or TRBV6-3 and TRBJ2-1, with unresolved D. Germline assignment: CDR1 MNHEY and CDR2 SVGEGT. Trimming took 6 bases from V and 9 from J, leaving 9 bases between them. The CDR3 covers 11 residues. CDR3 amino acids: CASREGREQFF. DNA for the CDR3: TGTGCCAGCAGGGAAGGACGTGAGCAGTTCTTC.

The genes are TRBV6-2 or TRBV6-3 and TRBJ1-2, with TRBD1 matching 9 bases. Losses at the gene ends were 2 bases for V and 1 base for J; bases not matched to a gene: 11. Per germline, CDR1 MNHEY and CDR2 SVGEGT. The CDR3 consists of 18 residues. The CDR3 loop reads CASSYLGQGGPSNYGYTF. CDR3 nucleotide sequence: TGTGCCAGCAGTTACCTGGGACAGGGAGGCCCGAGTAACTATGGCTACACCTTC.

There are a few counts of this clonotype. The V gene is TRBV18, the J gene TRBJ2-7, with 7 nucleotides matching TRBD1. The CDR3 is 13 residues long. V lost 2 bases, J lost 6 bases, and 4 bases stayed unmatched. The germline CDR1 and CDR2 sequences are KGHSH and LQKENI. Here the CDR3 reads CASSPGSGGEQYF. The CDR3 DNA reads as TGTGCCAGCTCACCAGGGTCAGGGGGCGAGCAGTACTTC.

The rearrangement uses TRBV2 and TRBJ2-3; 15 bases map to TRBD2. V dropped 8 bases and J dropped 0; count of bases not matched to a gene: 6. Germline loops: CDR1 SNHLY, CDR2 FYNNEI. This CDR3 has 17 residues. CDR3 sequence reads: CASDGLAGGPSTDTQYF. The CDR3 coding sequence is TGTGCCAGCGATGGACTAGCGGGAGGGCCGAGCACAGATACGCAGTATTTT.